This T cell receptor (beta chain) was identified during a study of graft-versus-host responses after intestinal transplantation. Study summary: As for transplant type, recipients had multivisceral, liver-intestinal, or isolated intestinal grafts. For two to three years after anti-thymocyte globulin induction, all recipients took tacrolimus and steroids.

With regard to this clone: The antigen is not known.

General study findings and limits: Individuals who had graft-donor T cell macrochimerism had allografts that showed high graft-versus-host to host-versus-graft clonal ratios. Analysis identified GvH clones in recipient marrow, with some appearing first in ileum or blood.

From germline, CDR1 is ENHRY and CDR2 SYGVKD. V lost 2 bases, J lost 4 bases, and 5 bases stayed unmatched. There are 15 residues in the CDR3. The table came from immunoSEQ multiplex PCR; TCRdb's copy has only in-frame clones and leaves some out. The sample includes almost 85,000 clones, roughly 91% seen only once; the top ten take roughly 0.1%. Sequenced material: unstimulated CD4+ T cells sorted from spleen or lymph node cells, taken before intestinal transplant. The V and J genes are TRBV10-3 and TRBJ2-1; 7 positions match TRBD1. This TCR came from a human donor who received an intestinal transplant. Written as DNA, the CDR3 is TGTGCCATCAGTGAGGGGACAGACTTTTACAATGAGCAGTTCTTC. Translating gives CAISEGTDFYNEQFF.